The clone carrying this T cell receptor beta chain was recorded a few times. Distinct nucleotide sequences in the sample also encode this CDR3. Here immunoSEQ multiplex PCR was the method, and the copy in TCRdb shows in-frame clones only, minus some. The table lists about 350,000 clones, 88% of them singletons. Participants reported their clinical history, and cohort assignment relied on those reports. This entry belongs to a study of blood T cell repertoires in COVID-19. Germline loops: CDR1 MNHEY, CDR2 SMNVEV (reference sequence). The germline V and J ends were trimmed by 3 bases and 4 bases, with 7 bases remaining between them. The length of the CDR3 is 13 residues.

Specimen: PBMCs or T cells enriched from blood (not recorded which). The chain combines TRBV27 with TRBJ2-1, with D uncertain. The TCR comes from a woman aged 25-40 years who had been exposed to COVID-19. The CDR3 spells CASSFSLYNEQFF. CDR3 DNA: TGTGCCAGCAGTTTTAGCCTGTACAATGAGCAGTTCTTC.